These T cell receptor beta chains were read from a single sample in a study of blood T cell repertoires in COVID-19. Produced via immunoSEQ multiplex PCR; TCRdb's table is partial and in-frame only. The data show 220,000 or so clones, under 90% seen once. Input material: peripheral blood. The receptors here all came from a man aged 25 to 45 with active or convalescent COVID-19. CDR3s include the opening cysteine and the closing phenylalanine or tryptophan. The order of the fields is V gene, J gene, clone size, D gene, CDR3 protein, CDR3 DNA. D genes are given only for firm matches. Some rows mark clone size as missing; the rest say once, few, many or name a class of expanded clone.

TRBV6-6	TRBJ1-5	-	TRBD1	CASSPSDRGGNQPQHF	TGTGCCAGCAGTCCCTCGGACAGGGGAGGCAATCAGCCCCAGCATTTT
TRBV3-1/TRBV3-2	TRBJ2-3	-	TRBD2	CASSTAGGSTDTQYF	TGTGCCAGCAGCACAGCGGGGGGAAGCACAGATACGCAGTATTTT
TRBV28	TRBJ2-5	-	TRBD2	CASSSGLADYQETQYF	TGTGCCAGCAGTTCTGGACTAGCGGACTACCAAGAGACCCAGTACTTC
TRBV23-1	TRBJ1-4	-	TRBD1	CASSHFGTAGGKLFF	TGCGCCAGCAGTCACTTCGGGACAGCCGGTGGGAAACTGTTTTTT
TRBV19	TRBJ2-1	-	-	CASSFEGSSYNEQFF	TGTGCCAGTTCTTTCGAGGGTAGCTCCTACAATGAGCAGTTCTTC
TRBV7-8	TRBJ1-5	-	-	CASSATQGARQPQHF	TGTGCCAGCAGCGCCACACAGGGTGCGCGTCAGCCCCAGCATTTT
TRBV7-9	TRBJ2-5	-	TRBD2	CASSLGAGVEETQYF	TGTGCCAGCAGCTTAGGTGCGGGAGTCGAAGAGACCCAGTACTTC
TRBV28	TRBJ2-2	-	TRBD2	CASSLWSRGINTGELFF	TGTGCCAGCAGTTTATGGTCGCGGGGGATAAACACCGGGGAGCTGTTTTTT
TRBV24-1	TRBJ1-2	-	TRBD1	CATSGGQADGYTF	TGTGCCACCAGTGGGGGACAGGCCGATGGCTACACCTTC
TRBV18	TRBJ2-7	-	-	CASSRQSYEQYF	TGTGCCAGCTCCCGACAGTCCTACGAGCAGTACTTC
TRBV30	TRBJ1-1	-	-	CAWSKGRGSTEAFF	TGTGCCTGGAGTAAGGGTAGGGGCAGCACTGAAGCTTTCTTT
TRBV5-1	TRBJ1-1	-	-	CASSRSTGMNTEAFF	TGCGCCAGCAGCCGTTCAACAGGGATGAACACTGAAGCTTTCTTT
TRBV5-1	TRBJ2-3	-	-	CASSLGATSITDTQYF	TGCGCCAGCAGCTTGGGCGCGACTAGTATCACAGATACGCAGTATTTT
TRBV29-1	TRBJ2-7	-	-	CSVRGLGYEQYF	TGCAGCGTTCGAGGGCTGGGGTACGAGCAGTACTTC
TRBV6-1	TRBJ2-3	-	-	CASSDRGVRGDTQYF	TGTGCCAGCAGTGACAGGGGCGTCCGCGGAGATACGCAGTATTTT
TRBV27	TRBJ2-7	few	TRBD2	CASSSSGTSREQYF	TGTGCCAGCAGTTCATCCGGGACTAGCCGCGAGCAGTACTTC
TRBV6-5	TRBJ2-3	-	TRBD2	CASRQRGVTDTQYF	TGTGCCAGCAGGCAGCGGGGAGTCACAGATACGCAGTATTTT
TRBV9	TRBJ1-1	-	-	CASSVLDRTNTEAFF	TGTGCCAGCAGCGTCCTGGACAGAACCAACACTGAAGCTTTCTTT
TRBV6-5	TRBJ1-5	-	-	CASSYSTRGGQPQHF	TGTGCCAGCAGTTACTCGACACGGGGGGGCCAGCCCCAGCATTTT